This is a list of T cell receptor beta chains from one sample in a study of T cells after yellow fever vaccination. TCRdb used MiXCR to reprocess the 5' RACE reads, holding one entry per CDR3 protein. The repertoire consists of around 310,000 distinct CDR3 sequences, with under 5% occurring once and the leading ten covering roughly 26%. The sequenced sample was PBMCs, obtained 5 days after the yellow fever booster vaccination. All receptors derive from a man aged 18 to 29 who received the YFV17D yellow fever vaccine. Each CDR3 is given with its conserved first and last residue. A D gene is named only where the DNA matches it firmly. The size of a clone is reported for some rows only, either as once, few or many, or as a class for expanded clones.

D gene	CDR3 length	clone size	J gene	V gene	CDR3 DNA	CDR3 protein
TRBD2	13	NA	TRBJ2-1	TRBV11-3	TGTGCCAGCAGCTTCGCTAGCGGGAATGAGCAGTTCTTC	CASSFASGNEQFF
TRBD1	14	few	TRBJ1-1	TRBV29-1	TGCAGCGTCGAGAGAGCAGGGGGCGCAACTGAAGCTTTCTTT	CSVERAGGATEAFF
TRBD2	13	many	TRBJ2-3	TRBV6-5	TGTGCCAGCTCTAGCGGGGGACAAGATACGCAGTATTTT	CASSSGGQDTQYF
NA	14	few	TRBJ2-3	TRBV6-6	TGTGCCAGCAGACGTCGAGAGGTTACAGATACGCAGTATTTT	CASRRREVTDTQYF
NA	12	many	TRBJ2-7	TRBV20-1	TGCAGTGCGCGTACGGGGCCGTACGAGCAGTACTTC	CSARTGPYEQYF
NA	11	NA	TRBJ2-7	TRBV5-1	TGCGCCAGCAGCGTGTCGGACGAGCAGTACTTC	CASSVSDEQYF
NA	12	many	TRBJ2-2	TRBV20-1	TGCAGTGTCTTAGGGGCCACCGGGGAGCTGTTTTTT	CSVLGATGELFF
NA	11	many	TRBJ1-1	TRBV7-2	TGTGCCAGCAGCTATGGACGAGTAGCTTTCTTT	CASSYGRVAFF
NA	13	many	TRBJ1-1	TRBV3-1	TGTGCCAGCAGCCAAGGAAGAGCAGGGGCAGCTTTCTTT	CASSQGRAGAAFF
NA	14	NA	TRBJ2-3	TRBV5-1	TGCGCCAGCAGCTCGGGACCGATTACAGATACGCAGTATTTT	CASSSGPITDTQYF
TRBD1	13	NA	TRBJ1-1	TRBV5-1	TGCGCCAGCAGAAGGGACAGGGAGACTGAAGCTTTCTTT	CASRRDRETEAFF
TRBD2	14	few	TRBJ2-1	TRBV20-1	TGCAGTGCGGGGACTAGCGGGGATTACAATGAGCAGTTCTTC	CSAGTSGDYNEQFF
NA	14	few	TRBJ2-7	TRBV18	TGTGCCAGCTCACCACCTGGACTACTTTACGAGCAGTACTTC	CASSPPGLLYEQYF
NA	11	NA	TRBJ2-7	TRBV30	TGTGCCCGAGGGGCCGGCTACGAGCAGTACTTC	CARGAGYEQYF
NA	13	few	TRBJ2-5	TRBV12-3/TRBV12-4	TGTGCCAGCAGGGGGGGGGCCCAAGAGACCCAGTACTTC	CASRGGAQETQYF
NA	16	many	TRBJ2-7	TRBV7-3	TGTGCCAGCAGCTCCTCTCCAGGGGCATCTTATCACGAGCAGTACTTC	CASSSSPGASYHEQYF
NA	13	NA	TRBJ1-2	TRBV11-2	TGTGCCAGCGGGCCAAAGGGTGGCTATGGCTACACCTTC	CASGPKGGYGYTF
NA	16	few	TRBJ1-4	TRBV7-2	TGTGCCAGCAGCTTGCAGGGATTGCAAACTAATGAAAAACTGTTTTTT	CASSLQGLQTNEKLFF
NA	14	NA	TRBJ2-5	TRBV7-2	TGTGCCAGCAGCTTATCCCCCGGAGAAGAGACCCAGTACTTC	CASSLSPGEETQYF
NA	14	many	TRBJ2-2	TRBV7-9	TGTGCCAGCAGCTCCCAGGGCGGACCCGGGGAGCTGTTTTTT	CASSSQGGPGELFF
TRBD1	14	few	TRBJ2-7	TRBV4-1	TGCGCCAGCAGCACTAAAACAGGGGGCTACGAGCAGTACTTC	CASSTKTGGYEQYF
TRBD1	15	NA	TRBJ2-3	TRBV12-5	TGTGCTAGTGGTCACCGGACAGGGCGAAGAGATACGCAGTATTTT	CASGHRTGRRDTQYF
TRBD1	16	many	TRBJ1-6	TRBV5-5	TGTGCCAGCAGCTCGTCACAGGGGGCGAATAATTCACCCCTCCACTTT	CASSSSQGANNSPLHF
TRBD1	15	NA	TRBJ1-2	TRBV27	TGTGCCAGTCGCTGGGCCGGGACAGGGATGGAAGGCTACACCTTC	CASRWAGTGMEGYTF
NA	14	few	TRBJ2-5	TRBV18	TGTGCCAGCTCACCACCTAACGGACAAGAGACCCAGTACTTC	CASSPPNGQETQYF
NA	15	NA	TRBJ2-7	TRBV4-1	TGCGCCAGCAGCCAAGAGGACCACCACCTTGACGAGCAGTACTTC	CASSQEDHHLDEQYF
TRBD2	15	few	TRBJ2-1	TRBV7-9	TGTGCCAGCAGCTTAGAGGCGGGGGGCCCCAGTGAGCAGTTCTTC	CASSLEAGGPSEQFF
NA	13	NA	TRBJ2-3	TRBV6-2/TRBV6-3	TGTGCCAGCACTACAGCTCTTGTGGATACGCAGTATTTT	CASTTALVDTQYF
NA	17	few	TRBJ1-2	TRBV9	TGTGCCAGCAGCGTAGATCCCCAGGGCCGTTTTAACTATGGCTACACCTTC	CASSVDPQGRFNYGYTF
NA	15	NA	TRBJ2-5	TRBV6-1	TGTGCCAGCAGTGAACCGGTCGGGTCGTGGGAGACCCAGTACTTC	CASSEPVGSWETQYF
NA	16	many	TRBJ2-3	TRBV5-6	TGTGCCAGCAGCTGGGTCATGGGCGGGGGCACAGATACGCAGTATTTT	CASSWVMGGGTDTQYF
NA	14	few	TRBJ2-5	TRBV5-8	TGTGCCAGCAGCTTGCGGCTCGGTGGGGAGACCCAGTACTTC	CASSLRLGGETQYF
NA	14	NA	TRBJ2-5	TRBV5-4	TGTGCCAGCAGGGGGGACCCCGGCTCAGAGACCCAGTACTTC	CASRGDPGSETQYF
NA	14	many	TRBJ1-4	TRBV12-3/TRBV12-4	TGTGCCAGCAGTTTATTGGCCACTAATGAAAAACTGTTTTTT	CASSLLATNEKLFF
NA	12	many	TRBJ2-2	TRBV11-2	TGTGCCAGCAGCTTACTAGCCGGGGAGCTGTTTTTT	CASSLLAGELFF
NA	15	many	TRBJ2-3	TRBV5-1	TGCGCCAGCAGCTTACGAGGGGCGGGCACAGATACGCAGTATTTT	CASSLRGAGTDTQYF
NA	16	many	TRBJ2-4	TRBV3-1	TGTGCCAGCAGCTCCAGACAACAGGGAGCCAAAAACATTCAGTACTTC	CASSSRQQGAKNIQYF
TRBD2	17	NA	TRBJ2-7	TRBV4-3	TGCGCCAGCAGCCAAGAGTCCTTCACGGGGGGGCCATACGAGCAGTACTTC	CASSQESFTGGPYEQYF
NA	14	many	TRBJ1-2	TRBV11-2	TGTGCCAGCAGCTTAGATCACACGAACTATGGCTACACCTTC	CASSLDHTNYGYTF
NA	15	many	TRBJ1-4	TRBV18	TGTGCCAGCTCACCACCAACCCAACAAGGCGAAAAACTGTTTTTT	CASSPPTQQGEKLFF
NA	16	many	TRBJ1-1	TRBV5-1	TGCGCCAGCAGCTCGAATCCAGGGTTAAAGAACACTGAAGCTTTCTTT	CASSSNPGLKNTEAFF
NA	16	NA	TRBJ2-7	TRBV7-2	TGTGCCAGCAGCTTACTCGAGCCTGGGCAGGGGTACGAGCAGTACTTC	CASSLLEPGQGYEQYF
NA	11	NA	TRBJ2-5	TRBV20-1	TGCAGTGCTCGGCGGCAAGAGACCCAGTACTTC	CSARRQETQYF